This TCR beta chain was identified in a study of T cell responses to AZD1222 COVID-19 vaccine. The length of the CDR3 is 14 residues. V lost 4 bases to trimming and J lost 7 bases; unmatched junction nucleotides: 5. The germline V gene encodes CDR1 SEHNR and CDR2 FQNEAQ (reference sequence). Concerning this clone: Its antigen is unidentified.

Sequenced by immunoSEQ multiplex PCR; TCRdb stores in-frame clones only, minus some. The sample holds 120,000 to 150,000 clones, around 91% seen once. Study results and limitations: Along spike, vaccine-associated CD4 TCRs were found throughout, with dominance at 160-218 and 743-854. Nearly half of the spike-specific TCRs reportedly recognize variant regions that carry no mutations.

The sequence was collected from an adult who received the AZD1222 COVID-19 vaccine. This sequence joins TRBV7-9 and TRBJ2-1; 9 nucleotides match TRBD1. The specimen was peripheral blood, collected 28 days after the second AZD1222 dose. The CDR3 nucleotides are TGTGCCAGCAGCTCACAGGGGGCGTTTAATGAGCAGTTCTTC. Translated: CASSSQGAFNEQFF.